The next 24 T cell receptor beta chains were all read from a single sample in a study of vaccination effects on CD4 cells after COVID-19. Assay used: immunoSEQ multiplex PCR; TCRdb lists only in-frame clones, some missing. The table has 55,000 or so clones, around 82% seen once. Using viral peptide pools, the ViraFEST assay grew out antigen-specific CD4+ T cells prior to sequencing. Subsequent to a culture period of around eleven days, CD4+ T cells were isolated. This person's SARS-CoV-2 infection, confirmed by PCR, occurred between March and December 2020. Their recognized antigens are unknown. The sample in question was CD4+ T cells from PBMCs cultured with HIV peptides, obtained before COVID-19 vaccination. Subset specified: HIV-1 Nef peptide pool negative control/reference culture. All receptors derive from a human donor who had a prior SARS-CoV-2 infection.

The gene calls are TRBV11-2 and TRBJ1-1, with TRBD1 matching 7 bases. From germline, CDR1 is SGHAT and CDR2 FQNNGV. J lost 10 bases, V lost 0 bases, and 11 bases had no gene match. The CDR3 is 15 amino acids. The chain's CDR3 is CASSLDLEQGRRAFF. The CDR3, as DNA: TGTGCCAGCAGCTTAGATCTGGAACAGGGGCGGAGAGCTTTCTTT.

The genes are TRBV13 and TRBJ2-3, with TRBD1 matching over 7 bases. J gave up 3 bases and V 10 bases, and 10 bases lay outside the gene matches. Germline CDR1 and CDR2: PRHDT and FYEKMQ (reference sequence). The CDR3 has 14 residues. The CDR3 is CATREGGLTDTQYF. CDR3 coding DNA: TGTGCCACCCGAGAAGGGGGCTTAACAGATACGCAGTATTTT.

J is TRBJ1-1 and V is TRBV19; 7 positions match TRBD1. Trimming removed 4 bases from V and 4 bases from J; junction bases left unmatched: 6. The CDR3 consists of 14 residues. Looked up from germline, CDR1 is LNHDA and CDR2 is SQIVND (reference sequence). CDR3 loop: CASSTRGRGTEAFF. The CDR3, as DNA: TGTGCCAGTAGTACAAGGGGGCGCGGCACTGAAGCTTTCTTT.

This sequence joins TRBV7-9 and TRBJ2-1, with TRBD2 as a possible D gene (6 bases). CDR1 and CDR2 from the germline V gene are SEHNR and FQNEAQ (reference sequence). The CDR3 is made up of 17 amino acids. With 3 bases removed from V and 0 bases from J, the gap between germline ends came to 15 bases. CDR3 coding DNA: TGTGCCAGCAGCTTCGGGACTGGCGCGAGCTCCTACAATGAGCAGTTCTTC. It codes for CASSFGTGASSYNEQFF.

The V and J genes are TRBV5-5 and TRBJ2-5, with 8 positions matching TRBD2. There are 14 residues in the CDR3. The germline V gene has CDR1 SGHKS and CDR2 YYEKEE (reference sequence). The ends lost 4 bases at V and 5 bases at J; junction bases unmatched: 7. CDR3 nucleotides: TGTGCCAGCAGCCCGCGGGGGGACCGGGAGACCCAGTACTTC. Its translation: CASSPRGDRETQYF. Looking up the rest from reference TRBV5-5 and TRBJ2-5 gives the full variable domain: DAGVTQSPTHLIKTRGQQVTLRCSPISGHKSVSWYQQVLGQGPQFIFQYYEKEERGRGNFPDRFSARQFPNYSSELNVNALLLGDSALYLCASSPRGDRETQYFGPGTRLLVL.

The chain combines TRBV4-2 with TRBJ2-7; D is possibly TRBD1 (5 bases). V shed 3 bases and J shed 5 bases, with 14 bases lying between them. The CDR3 consists of 14 residues. Germline CDR1 LGHNA, CDR2 YNFKEQ. The CDR3 DNA reads as TGTGCCAGCAGCCAGATGACAGAAATCGACGAGCAGTACTTC. Translated, it gives CASSQMTEIDEQYF.

The rearrangement links TRBV9 to TRBJ1-4; 8 nucleotides align to TRBD1. V was clipped by 0 bases and J by 7 bases; unmatched bases: 5. This CDR3 contains 15 residues. CDR1 is SGDLS and CDR2 is YYNGEE in the germline V gene. The CDR3 here is CASSVGTGRSEKLFF. The CDR3 nucleotides are TGTGCCAGCAGCGTAGGGACAGGGAGGAGTGAAAAACTGTTTTTT.

The gene calls are TRBV18 and TRBJ2-1, with 9 bases identical to TRBD2. V dropped 4 bases and J dropped 2; count of bases not matched to a gene: 9. Looked up from germline, CDR1 is KGHSH and CDR2 is LQKENI. The CDR3 sequence is 17 residues long. DNA of the CDR3: TGTGCCAGCTCACAACTAGCGGGCACAAATACCTACAATGAGCAGTTCTTC. Translating gives CASSQLAGTNTYNEQFF.

This clone appeared a few times. The V gene is TRBV7-2, the J gene TRBJ2-7; possibly TRBD2 for D (6 bases). With 8 bases removed from V and 3 bases from J, the gap between germline ends came to 14 bases. This CDR3 is built from 13 residues. CDR1 and CDR2 (germline): SGHTA, FQGNSA. CDR3 protein: CASSKGGIYEQYF. The CDR3 DNA sequence: TGTGCCAGCTCAAAGGGAGGAATCTACGAGCAGTACTTC.

This clone has just a few counts. An end of the junction does not agree with germline; a read error may underlie this. This chain uses TRBV7-7 with TRBJ2-1; TRBD2 might be the D (6 bases). The CDR3 runs to 16 residues. The germline V gene encodes CDR1 SSHAT and CDR2 FNYEAQ (reference sequence). CDR3 sequence: CASSLRAGSPYNEQFF. DNA of the CDR3: TGTGCTAGCAGCTTAAGGGCGGGATCCCCCTACAATGAGCAGTTCTTC.

This rearrangement joins TRBV2 to TRBJ1-5, with D uncertain. The germline V and J ends were trimmed by 4 bases and 7 bases, with 11 bases remaining between them. This CDR3 spans 13 amino acids. Germline assignment: CDR1 SNHLY and CDR2 FYNNEI. CDR3 sequence (DNA): TGTGCCAGCAGTGTCGAGGGCGGGCAGCCCCAGCATTTT. Translation: CASSVEGGQPQHF.

V is TRBV18 and J is TRBJ1-6; perhaps TRBD1 as D (6 bases). Germline CDR1 is KGHSH and CDR2 is LQKENI. The V end lost 0 bases, the J end lost 9 bases, and 18 bases lay between the germline ends. This CDR3 has 17 residues. In DNA, the CDR3 is TGTGCCAGCTCACCACCGATGGGAACAGGGATGGCTTCACCCCTCCACTTT. This codes for CASSPPMGTGMASPLHF. Filled out from reference TRBV18 and TRBJ1-6, the complete variable domain reads NAGVMQNPRHLVRRRGQEARLRCSPMKGHSHVYWYRQLPEEGLKFMVYLQKENIIDESGMPKERFSAEFPKEGPSILRIQQVVRGDSAAYFCASSPPMGTGMASPLHFGNGTRLTVT.

The chain recombines TRBV20-1 with TRBJ1-2; D unresolved. CDR3 length: 11 residues. V lost 3 bases and J 8 bases, leaving 10 bases between the germline ends. Germline V gives CDR1 DFQATT, CDR2 SNEGSKA (reference sequence). The CDR3 DNA reads as TGCAGTGCTAGGATAGGTAGCGGCTACACCTTC. Translation gives CSARIGSGYTF.

The chain couples TRBV19 to TRBJ1-1; D not resolved. This CDR3 contains 15 residues. Deletions cut 3 bases from V and 4 bases from J, with 15 bases between. Germline CDR1 reads LNHDA; CDR2 reads SQIVND (reference sequence). The DNA for the CDR3 is TGTGCCAGTAGTATTGAGGCCGCGCTGGGCACTGAAGCTTTCTTT. Translating it yields CASSIEAALGTEAFF.

This chain uses TRBV2 with TRBJ2-1, with a tentative D call TRBD2 (6 bases). This CDR3 is built from 13 residues. V lost 7 bases and J lost 11, with 18 bases in between. Germline V gives CDR1 SNHLY, CDR2 FYNNEI. In DNA, the CDR3 is TGTGCCAGCAAGCGCATTCGGGACTCTCAGCAGTTCTTC. It encodes CASKRIRDSQQFF.

This clone was observed once. This rearrangement joins TRBV3-1 (or the pseudogene TRBV3-2) to TRBJ2-3; the D is unclear. Germline loops: CDR1 LGHDT, CDR2 YNNKEL (reference sequence). Trimming removed 1 base from V and 5 bases from J, with 7 bases in between. This CDR3 spans 13 amino acids. CDR3 DNA sequence: TGTGCCAGCAGCCAAGGAGGCGGAGATACGCAGTATTTT. Translating it yields CASSQGGGDTQYF.

The chain is built from TRBV29-1 and TRBJ2-3; D possibly matches TRBD1 or TRBD2 (6 bases each). Germline CDR1 is SQVTM and CDR2 is ANQGSEA. The CDR3 totals 14 residues. Trimming took 1 base from V and 4 from J, leaving 12 bases between them. The CDR3 DNA follows: TGCAGCGTTGAAGGGGGGCCGGGGGCAGATACGCAGTATTTT. Protein product: CSVEGGPGADTQYF.

The chain joins TRBV20-1 to TRBJ2-3; a possible D gene is TRBD1 (6 bases). This CDR3 region has 14 residues. V lost 3 bases and J lost 0, with 10 bases in between. CDR1 DFQATT and CDR2 SNEGSKA come from the germline V gene (reference sequence). CDR3 nucleotides: TGCAGTGCTAGTCAGGGGCCTAGCACAGATACGCAGTATTTT. Translated: CSASQGPSTDTQYF.

Only a few counts were recorded for this clone. This chain links TRBV19 with TRBJ2-5; 7 bases fit TRBD2. The junction had 21 bases not matched to a gene; V was cut back by 7 bases and J by 7 bases. CDR3 length: 17 amino acids. Germline CDR1 is LNHDA and CDR2 is SQIVND (reference sequence). Here the CDR3 reads CASTPSGRESPRGTQYF. The CDR3, as DNA: TGTGCCAGTACTCCCTCCGGGCGGGAGAGCCCGAGGGGGACCCAGTACTTC.

The chain carries TRBV4-3 and TRBJ2-2, with D uncertain. This CDR3 has 14 amino acids. Germline CDR1 reads LGHNA; CDR2 reads YSLEER. Trimming took 6 bases from V and 5 from J, leaving 13 bases between them. CDR3: CASRHNQATGELFF. The CDR3, as DNA: TGCGCCAGCAGGCATAATCAAGCAACCGGGGAGCTGTTTTTT.

The chain combines TRBV5-1 with TRBJ2-1; 9 bases match TRBD1. The CDR3 contains 15 residues. V trimming: 6 bases; J trimming: 9 bases; junction bases outside the gene matches: 13. Germline values: CDR1 SGHRS, CDR2 YFSETQ. DNA of the CDR3: TGCGCCAGCACAACTACAGGGGGCGCCGGTGGTGAGCAGTTCTTC. This codes for CASTTTGGAGGEQFF.

The gene calls are TRBV20-1 and TRBJ2-1, with D unresolved. Trimming took 3 bases from V and 7 from J, leaving 19 bases between them. Germline lookup yields CDR1 DFQATT and CDR2 SNEGSKA (reference sequence). The CDR3 sequence is 15 residues long. CDR3 nucleotide sequence: TGCAGTGCTAGTGCCTGGGTCCTTGGGCGAAATGAGCAGTTCTTC. This sequence encodes CSASAWVLGRNEQFF.

This sequence joins TRBV28 and TRBJ2-5; 9 bases line up with TRBD2. J lost 6 bases, V lost 8 bases, and 10 bases had no gene match. From germline, CDR1 is MDHEN and CDR2 SYDVKM. This CDR3 is built from 14 residues. As DNA, the CDR3 is TGTGCCAGCCTGCTTAGCGGGAGTGGGAAGACCCAGTACTTC. Its translation is CASLLSGSGKTQYF. Full variable domain (rest looked up from reference TRBV28 and TRBJ2-5): DVKVTQSSRYLVKRTGEKVFLECVQDMDHENMFWYRQDPGLGLRLIYFSYDVKMKEKGDIPEGYSVSREKKERFSLILESASTNQTSMYLCASLLSGSGKTQYFGPGTRLLVL.

The genes are TRBV6-5 and TRBJ1-6; D is unresolved. CDR3 size: 12 residues. V lost 5 bases to trimming and J lost 10 bases, with 9 bases between them. Germline values: CDR1 MNHEY, CDR2 SVGAGI. CDR3 residues: CASSPDGSPLHF. Here the CDR3 DNA reads TGTGCCAGCAGTCCCGATGGGTCACCCCTCCACTTT.